This is a list of T cell receptor beta chains from one sample in a study of blood T cell repertoires in COVID-19. Data came from immunoSEQ multiplex PCR; TCRdb stores just in-frame clones and leaves some out. The sample contains about 180,000 clones, 80% to 90% of which appear only once. Sequenced input: peripheral blood. All receptors come from a man in his forties with active or convalescent COVID-19. Each CDR3 is given with its conserved first and last residue. D genes are given only for firm matches. Where a row states a size, it is once, few, many or the class of an expanded clone; other rows omit it.

>.|TRBV7-9|TRBJ1-2|.
CASSSSGQYGYTF
TGTGCCAGCAGCTCAAGCGGACAGTATGGCTACACCTTC
>.|TRBV11-2|TRBJ1-6|.
CASSRFLKSSSYNSPLHF
TGTGCCAGCAGCCGATTCCTGAAATCGAGCTCCTATAATTCACCCCTCCACTTT
>.|TRBV29-1|TRBJ1-2|.
CSGQTATNYGYTF
TGCAGCGGCCAGACAGCGACTAACTATGGCTACACCTTC
>.|TRBV5-1|TRBJ1-2|.
CASSPDTQTGRVVPEGYTF
TGCGCCAGCAGCCCGGACACCCAGACAGGCCGAGTTGTTCCTGAGGGCTACACCTTC
>TRBD1|TRBV19|TRBJ1-1|.
CASSIPGQGAFPEAFF
TGTGCCAGTAGTATCCCTGGACAGGGGGCTTTCCCTGAAGCTTTCTTT
>.|TRBV12-3/TRBV12-4|TRBJ1-3|.
CASSFVGNTIYF
TGTGCCAGCAGTTTTGTAGGAAACACCATATATTTT
>.|TRBV6-2/TRBV6-3|TRBJ1-1|.
CASSFEVMYGAFF
TGTGCCAGCAGTTTTGAAGTTATGTACGGAGCTTTCTTT
>TRBD1|TRBV7-2|TRBJ1-6|.
CASSAKNQGVGVTPLHF
TGTGCCAGCAGCGCCAAGAACCAGGGGGTAGGAGTTACACCCCTCCACTTT
>.|TRBV19|TRBJ2-5|.
CASSIRGVEALQETQYF
TGTGCCAGTAGTATCCGGGGAGTGGAGGCACTTCAAGAGACCCAGTACTTC
>TRBD1|TRBV3-1/TRBV3-2|TRBJ1-2|.
CASSQPRTGAYGYTF
TGTGCCAGCAGCCAACCCCGGACAGGGGCTTATGGCTACACCTTC
>TRBD2|TRBV7-2|TRBJ2-7|.
CASSPGGTLSYEQYF
TGTGCCAGCAGCCCGGGGGGGACCCTATCCTACGAGCAGTACTTC
>.|TRBV4-2|TRBJ1-1|.
CASSQTKNTEAFF
TGTGCCAGCAGCCAAACAAAGAACACTGAAGCTTTCTTT
>.|TRBV5-1|TRBJ2-1|.
CASSLLQQGNEQFF
TGCGCCAGCAGCTTGCTCCAGCAGGGTAATGAGCAGTTCTTC
>.|TRBV29-1|TRBJ1-2|.
CSVEGAFRYTF
TGCAGCGTTGAAGGGGCGTTTCGCTACACCTTC
>TRBD1|TRBV7-9|TRBJ1-4|.
CASSLGDAGTANEKLFF
TGTGCCAGCAGCTTAGGGGACGCCGGGACAGCAAATGAAAAACTGTTTTTT
>.|TRBV5-4|TRBJ1-1|once
CASKPGGVERNTEAFF
TGTGCCAGCAAACCGGGGGGGGTTGAGAGGAACACTGAAGCTTTCTTT
>TRBD1|TRBV5-4|TRBJ2-1|.
CASAGQGYNEQFF
TGTGCCAGTGCGGGACAGGGCTACAATGAGCAGTTCTTC
>.|TRBV5-1|TRBJ1-3|.
CASSWGDRIEGGSGNTIYF
TGCGCCAGCAGCTGGGGCGACAGGATTGAGGGTGGCTCTGGAAACACCATATATTTT
>.|TRBV2|TRBJ1-6|.
CASRGGNRDHSPLHF
TGTGCCAGCAGAGGGGGTAACAGGGATCATTCACCCCTCCACTTT
>.|TRBV2|TRBJ1-2|.
CASSVGTLAF
TGTGCCAGCAGTGTAGGTACTCTAGCCTTC
>.|TRBV5-4|TRBJ1-2|.
CASSPMVWSPENYGYTF
TGTGCCAGCAGCCCCATGGTCTGGTCGCCGGAGAACTATGGCTACACCTTC
>TRBD1|TRBV9|TRBJ2-1|.
CASSPTGSSYNEQFF
TGTGCCAGCAGTCCGACAGGGAGCTCCTACAATGAGCAGTTCTTC
>TRBD2|TRBV27|TRBJ2-5|.
CASSLKLSRSAGVIQETQYF
TGTGCCAGCAGTTTGAAGTTGTCCCGTTCGGCGGGGGTGATCCAAGAGACCCAGTACTTC
>TRBD1|TRBV5-1|TRBJ2-7|.
CASSRPGQASYEQYF
TGCGCCAGCAGCCGCCCGGGACAGGCTTCCTACGAGCAGTACTTC
>TRBD1|TRBV9|TRBJ2-5|.
CASSVATGGDETQYF
TGTGCCAGCAGCGTAGCGACAGGGGGCGACGAGACCCAGTACTTC